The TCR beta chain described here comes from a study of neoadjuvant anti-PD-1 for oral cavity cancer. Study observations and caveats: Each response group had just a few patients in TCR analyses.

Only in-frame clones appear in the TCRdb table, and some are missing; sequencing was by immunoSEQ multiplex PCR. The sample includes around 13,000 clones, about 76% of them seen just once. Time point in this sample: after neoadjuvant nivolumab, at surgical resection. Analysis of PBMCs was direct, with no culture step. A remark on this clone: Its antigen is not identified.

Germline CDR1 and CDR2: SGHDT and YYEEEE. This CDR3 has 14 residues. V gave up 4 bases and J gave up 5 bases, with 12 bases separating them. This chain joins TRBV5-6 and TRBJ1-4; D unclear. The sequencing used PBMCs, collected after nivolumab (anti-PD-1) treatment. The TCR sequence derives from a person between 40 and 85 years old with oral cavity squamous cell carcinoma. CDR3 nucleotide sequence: TGTGCCAGCAGCCCACGTTTAGGAAATGAAAAACTGTTTTTT. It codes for CASSPRLGNEKLFF.